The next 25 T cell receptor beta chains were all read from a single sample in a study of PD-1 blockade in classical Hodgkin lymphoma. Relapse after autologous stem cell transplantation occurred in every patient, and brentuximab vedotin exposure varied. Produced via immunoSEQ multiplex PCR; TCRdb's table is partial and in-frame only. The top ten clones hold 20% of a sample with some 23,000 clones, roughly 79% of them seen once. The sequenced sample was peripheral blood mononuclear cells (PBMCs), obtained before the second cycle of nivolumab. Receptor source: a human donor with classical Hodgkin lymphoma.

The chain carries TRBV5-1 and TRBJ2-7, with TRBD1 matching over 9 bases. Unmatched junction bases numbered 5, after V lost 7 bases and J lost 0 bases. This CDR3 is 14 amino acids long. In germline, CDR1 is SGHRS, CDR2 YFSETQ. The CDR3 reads CASSRTGDSYEQYF. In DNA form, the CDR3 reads TGCGCCAGCTCTCGGACAGGGGACTCCTACGAGCAGTACTTC.

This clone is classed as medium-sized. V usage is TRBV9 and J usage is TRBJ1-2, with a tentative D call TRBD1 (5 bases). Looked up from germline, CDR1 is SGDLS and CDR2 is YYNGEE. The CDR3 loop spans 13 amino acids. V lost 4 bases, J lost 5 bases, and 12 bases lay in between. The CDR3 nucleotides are TGTGCCAGCAGCCAGACAGAGAATTATGGCTACACCTTC. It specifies CASSQTENYGYTF.

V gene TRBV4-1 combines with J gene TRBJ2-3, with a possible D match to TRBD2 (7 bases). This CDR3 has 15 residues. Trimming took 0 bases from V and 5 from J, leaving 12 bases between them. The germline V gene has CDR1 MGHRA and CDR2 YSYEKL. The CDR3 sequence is CASSQERGAVDTQYF. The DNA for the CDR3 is TGCGCCAGCAGCCAAGAACGGGGGGCGGTAGATACGCAGTATTTT.

As DNA, the CDR3 is TGTGCCAGCAGCCCCCCCGGTTTTCAGCCCCAGCATTTT. As protein: CASSPPGFQPQHF. The chain has TRBV5-5 and TRBJ1-5; D unclear. The ends were cut back, 4 bases at V and 6 bases at J, with 11 bases in the middle. The CDR3 sequence is 13 residues long. Germline CDR1 is SGHKS and CDR2 is YYEKEE (reference sequence).

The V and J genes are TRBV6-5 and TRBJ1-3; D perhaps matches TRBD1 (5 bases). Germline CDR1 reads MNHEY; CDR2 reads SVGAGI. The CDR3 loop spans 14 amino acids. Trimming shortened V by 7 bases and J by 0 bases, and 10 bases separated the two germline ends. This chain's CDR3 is CASNPTASGNTIYF. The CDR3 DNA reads TGTGCCAGCAATCCGACAGCCTCTGGAAACACCATATATTTT.

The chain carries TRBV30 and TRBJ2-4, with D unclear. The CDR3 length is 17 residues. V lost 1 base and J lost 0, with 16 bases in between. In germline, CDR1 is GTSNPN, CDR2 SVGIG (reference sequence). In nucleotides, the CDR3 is TGTGCCTGGAGTGGATATGGGCAGCTAATAGCCAAAAACATTCAGTACTTC. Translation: CAWSGYGQLIAKNIQYF.

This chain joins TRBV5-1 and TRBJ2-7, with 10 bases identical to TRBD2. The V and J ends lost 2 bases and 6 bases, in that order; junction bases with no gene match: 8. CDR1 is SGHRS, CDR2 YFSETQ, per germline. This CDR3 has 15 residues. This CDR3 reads CASSFSSGSLLEQYF. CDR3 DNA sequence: TGCGCCAGCAGCTTCTCTAGCGGGAGTCTCCTCGAGCAGTACTTC.

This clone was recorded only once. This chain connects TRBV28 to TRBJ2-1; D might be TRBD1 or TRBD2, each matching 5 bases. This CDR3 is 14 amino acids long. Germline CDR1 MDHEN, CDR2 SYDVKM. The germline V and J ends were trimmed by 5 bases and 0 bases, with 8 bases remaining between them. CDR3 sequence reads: CASSQGPSYNEQFF. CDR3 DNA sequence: TGTGCCAGCAGTCAGGGACCCTCCTACAATGAGCAGTTCTTC.

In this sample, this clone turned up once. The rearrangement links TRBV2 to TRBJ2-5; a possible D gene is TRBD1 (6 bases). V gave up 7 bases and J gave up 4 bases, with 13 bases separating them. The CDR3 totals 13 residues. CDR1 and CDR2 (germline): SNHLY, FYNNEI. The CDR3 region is CASNPGAIETQYF. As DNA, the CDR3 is TGTGCCAGCAACCCAGGGGCGATAGAGACCCAGTACTTC.

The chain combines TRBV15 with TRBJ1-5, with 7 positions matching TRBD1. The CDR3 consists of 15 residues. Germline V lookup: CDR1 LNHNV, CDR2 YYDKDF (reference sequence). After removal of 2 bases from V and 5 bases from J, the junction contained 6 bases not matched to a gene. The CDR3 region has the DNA TGTGCCACCAGCAGACGACAGGGTGGTGATCAGCCCCAGCATTTT. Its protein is CATSRRQGGDQPQHF.

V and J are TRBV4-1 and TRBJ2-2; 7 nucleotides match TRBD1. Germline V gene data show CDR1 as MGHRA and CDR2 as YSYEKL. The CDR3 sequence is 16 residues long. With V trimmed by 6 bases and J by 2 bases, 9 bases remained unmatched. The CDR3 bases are TGCGCCAGCAGTGTAACCGGGACAGCCAACACCGGGGAGCTGTTTTTT. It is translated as CASSVTGTANTGELFF.

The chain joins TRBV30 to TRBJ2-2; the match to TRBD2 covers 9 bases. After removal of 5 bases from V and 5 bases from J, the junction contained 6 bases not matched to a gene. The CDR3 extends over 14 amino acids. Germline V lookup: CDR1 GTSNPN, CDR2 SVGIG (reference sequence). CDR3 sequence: CAWAGGPGTGELFF. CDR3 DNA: TGTGCCTGGGCGGGGGGGCCAGGAACCGGGGAGCTGTTTTTT.

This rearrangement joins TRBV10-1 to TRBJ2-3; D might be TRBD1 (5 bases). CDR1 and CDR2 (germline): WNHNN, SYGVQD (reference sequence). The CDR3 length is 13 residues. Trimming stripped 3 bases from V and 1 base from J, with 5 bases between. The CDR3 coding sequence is TGCGCCAGCAGTGAAGGGGGCACAGATACGCAGTATTTT. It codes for CASSEGGTDTQYF.

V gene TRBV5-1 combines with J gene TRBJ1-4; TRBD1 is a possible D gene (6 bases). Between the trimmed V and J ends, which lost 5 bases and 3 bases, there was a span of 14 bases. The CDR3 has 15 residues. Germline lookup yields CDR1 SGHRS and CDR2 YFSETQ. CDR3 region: CASSLTGSSNEKLFF. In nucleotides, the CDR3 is TGCGCCAGCAGTCTTACAGGGTCATCTAATGAAAAACTGTTTTTT.

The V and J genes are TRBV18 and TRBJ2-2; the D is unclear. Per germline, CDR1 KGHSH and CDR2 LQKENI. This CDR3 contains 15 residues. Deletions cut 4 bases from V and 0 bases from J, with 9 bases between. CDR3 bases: TGTGCCAGCTCACAGTTAGCTACGAACACCGGGGAGCTGTTTTTT. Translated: CASSQLATNTGELFF.

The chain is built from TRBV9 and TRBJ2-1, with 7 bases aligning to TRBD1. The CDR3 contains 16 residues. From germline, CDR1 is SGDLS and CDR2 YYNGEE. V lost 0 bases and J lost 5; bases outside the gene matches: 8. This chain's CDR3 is CASSVVSRGRNNEQFF. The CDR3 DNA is TGTGCCAGCAGCGTAGTGTCTAGGGGGCGCAACAATGAGCAGTTCTTC.

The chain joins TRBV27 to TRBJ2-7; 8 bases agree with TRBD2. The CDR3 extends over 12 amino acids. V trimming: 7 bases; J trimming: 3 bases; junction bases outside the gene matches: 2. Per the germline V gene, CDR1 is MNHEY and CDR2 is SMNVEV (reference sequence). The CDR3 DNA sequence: TGTGCCAGCACGGGAGGGGGCTACGAGCAGTACTTC. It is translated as CASTGGGYEQYF.

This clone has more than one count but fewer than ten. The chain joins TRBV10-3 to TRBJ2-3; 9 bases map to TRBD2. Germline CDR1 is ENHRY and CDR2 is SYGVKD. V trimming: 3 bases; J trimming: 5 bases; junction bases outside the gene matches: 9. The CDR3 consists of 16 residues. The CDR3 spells CAISEGVAGVEDTQYF. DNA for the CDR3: TGTGCCATCAGTGAAGGGGTAGCGGGAGTGGAAGATACGCAGTATTTT.

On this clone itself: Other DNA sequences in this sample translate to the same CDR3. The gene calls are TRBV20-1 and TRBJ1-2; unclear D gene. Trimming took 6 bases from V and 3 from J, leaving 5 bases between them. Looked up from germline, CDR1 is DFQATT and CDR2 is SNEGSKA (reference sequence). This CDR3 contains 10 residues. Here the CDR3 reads CSAGDYGYTF. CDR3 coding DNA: TGCAGTGCGGGAGACTATGGCTACACCTTC.

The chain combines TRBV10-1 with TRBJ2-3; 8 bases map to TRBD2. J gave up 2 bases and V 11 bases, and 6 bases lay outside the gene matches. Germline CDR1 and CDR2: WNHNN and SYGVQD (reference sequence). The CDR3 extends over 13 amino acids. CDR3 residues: CALLSGDTDTQYF. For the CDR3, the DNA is TGCGCCTTACTTAGCGGGGACACAGATACGCAGTATTTT.

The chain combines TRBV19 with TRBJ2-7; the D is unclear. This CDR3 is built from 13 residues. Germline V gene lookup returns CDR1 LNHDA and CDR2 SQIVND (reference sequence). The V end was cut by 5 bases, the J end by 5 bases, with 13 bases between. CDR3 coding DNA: TGTGCCAGTAGTTCCTTCCTTTTGCACGAGCAGTACTTC. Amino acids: CASSSFLLHEQYF.

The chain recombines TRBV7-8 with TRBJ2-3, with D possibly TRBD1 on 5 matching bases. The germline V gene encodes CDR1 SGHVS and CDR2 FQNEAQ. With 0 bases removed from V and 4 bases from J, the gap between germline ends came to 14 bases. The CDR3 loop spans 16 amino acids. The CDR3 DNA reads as TGTGCCAGCAGCTTAGCTGCAGGGTCGTTTCCAGATACGCAGTATTTT. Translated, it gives CASSLAAGSFPDTQYF.

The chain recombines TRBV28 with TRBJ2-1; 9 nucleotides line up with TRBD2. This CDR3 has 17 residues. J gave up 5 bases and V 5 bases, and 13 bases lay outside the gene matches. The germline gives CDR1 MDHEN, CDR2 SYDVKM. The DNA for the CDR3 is TGTGCCAGCAGTGAAAACTTAGGACTAGCGCCGAACAATGAGCAGTTCTTC. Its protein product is CASSENLGLAPNNEQFF.

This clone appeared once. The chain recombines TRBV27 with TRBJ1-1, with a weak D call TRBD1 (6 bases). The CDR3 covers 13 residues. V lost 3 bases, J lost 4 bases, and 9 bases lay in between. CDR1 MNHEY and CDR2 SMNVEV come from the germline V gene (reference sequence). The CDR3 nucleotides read TGTGCCAGCAGTTTTGTAGGGGGCACTGAAGCTTTCTTT. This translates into CASSFVGGTEAFF.

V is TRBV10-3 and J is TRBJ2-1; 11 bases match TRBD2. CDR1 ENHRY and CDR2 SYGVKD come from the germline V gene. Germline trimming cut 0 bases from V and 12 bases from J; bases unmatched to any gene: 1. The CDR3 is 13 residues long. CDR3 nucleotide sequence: TGTGCCATCAGTGAGTCTAGCGGGAGGGTGCAGTTCTTC. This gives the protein CAISESSGRVQFF.